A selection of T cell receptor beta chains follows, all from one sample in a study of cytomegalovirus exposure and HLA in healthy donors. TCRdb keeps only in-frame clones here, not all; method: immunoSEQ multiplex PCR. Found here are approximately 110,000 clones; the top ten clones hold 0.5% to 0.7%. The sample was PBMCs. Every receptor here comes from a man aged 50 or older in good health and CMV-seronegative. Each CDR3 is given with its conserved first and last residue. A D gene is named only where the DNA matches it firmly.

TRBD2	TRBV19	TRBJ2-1	TGTGCCAGTAGTGAAAGACTAGCAACCTACAATGAGCAGTTCTTC	CASSERLATYNEQFF
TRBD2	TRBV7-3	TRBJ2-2	TGTGCCAGCAGCCATAATGGGGGGGTGAACACCGGGGAGCTGTTTTTT	CASSHNGGVNTGELFF
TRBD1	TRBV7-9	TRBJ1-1	TGTGCCAGCAGCTTAGGCGTCACAGGGGGCCGGGGAGCTTTCTTT	CASSLGVTGGRGAFF
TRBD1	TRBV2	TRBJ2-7	TGTGCCAGCAGTGAAACCACAGGGGTCGGGGAGCAGTACTTC	CASSETTGVGEQYF
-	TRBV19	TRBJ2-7	TGTGCCAGTAGTATATCCCCCACAGGCTACGAGCAGTACTTC	CASSISPTGYEQYF
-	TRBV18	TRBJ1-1	TGTGCCAGCTCACCAAACAGGGCAGGTTTGGCCACTGAAGCTTTCTTT	CASSPNRAGLATEAFF
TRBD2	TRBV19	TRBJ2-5	TGTGCCAGTAGTATTTCGGGGGGGGAAACCCAGTACTTC	CASSISGGETQYF
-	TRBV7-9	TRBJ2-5	TGTGCCAGCAGCTCGAGCCAAGAGACCCAGTACTTC	CASSSSQETQYF
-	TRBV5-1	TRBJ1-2	TGCGCCAGCAGCACTAATGGGGGGGCTTTACTTGGCTACACCTTC	CASSTNGGALLGYTF
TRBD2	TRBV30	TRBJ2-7	TGTGCCTGGAGTGGGGGGACTAGCGGGAGGAACGGACACTACGAGCAGTACTTC	CAWSGGTSGRNGHYEQYF
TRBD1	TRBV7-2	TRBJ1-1	TGTGCCAGCAGCAACCGGGACAGTTTGTTGGGCACTGAAGCTTTCTTT	CASSNRDSLLGTEAFF
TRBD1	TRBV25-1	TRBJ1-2	TGTGCCAGCAGTGAATGGTCAGGGGGTACAAAAGGCTACGCCTTC	CASSEWSGGTKGYAF
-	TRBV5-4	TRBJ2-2	TGTGCCAGCAGCCGAGGGGGCGGGACAAATAATGGCGGGGAGCTGTTTTTT	CASSRGGGTNNGGELFF
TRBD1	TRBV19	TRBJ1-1	TGTGCCAGTAGTAAAAGGGACAGAAGTAACACTGAAGCTTTCTTT	CASSKRDRSNTEAFF
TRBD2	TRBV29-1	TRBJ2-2	TGCAGCGTTGGGGGACTAGCCGGCACCGGGGAGCTGTTTTTT	CSVGGLAGTGELFF
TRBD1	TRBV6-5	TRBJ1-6	TGTGCCAGCAGTCAACTCAGGGGGCTTAATTCACCCCTCCACTTT	CASSQLRGLNSPLHF
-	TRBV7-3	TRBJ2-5	TGTGCCAGCAGCTCCACCTCGGGATCTCAAGAGACCCAGTACTTC	CASSSTSGSQETQYF
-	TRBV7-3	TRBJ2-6	TGTGCCAGCAGCTTTGAGGACCAAGGGGATCTTGGGGCCAACGTCCTGACTTTC	CASSFEDQGDLGANVLTF
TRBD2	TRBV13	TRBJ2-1	TGTGCCAGCAGCTTAGGTCTAGCGGGAGCATTCAATGAGCAGTTCTTC	CASSLGLAGAFNEQFF
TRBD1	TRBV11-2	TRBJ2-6	TGTGCCAGCAGCCCGACAGGGACGCAGGCTGGGGCCAACGTCCTGACTTTC	CASSPTGTQAGANVLTF
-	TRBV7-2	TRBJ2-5	TGTGCCAGCAGCTTAGCCGGACACCTCCAAGAGACCCAGTACTTC	CASSLAGHLQETQYF
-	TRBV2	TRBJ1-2	TGTGCCAGCAGTGAGGCACTGACTAATAACTATGGCTACACCTTC	CASSEALTNNYGYTF
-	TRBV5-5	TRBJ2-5	TGTGCCAGCAGCTTGTCACGAACGGAAGAGACCCAGTACTTC	CASSLSRTEETQYF
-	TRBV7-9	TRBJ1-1	TGTGCCAGCAGACTACCCGACGGGACTGAAGCTTTCTTT	CASRLPDGTEAFF
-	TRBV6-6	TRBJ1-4	TGTGCCAGCAGTACACAGACAGGTCTGAATGAAAAACTGTTTTTT	CASSTQTGLNEKLFF
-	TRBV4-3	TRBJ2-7	TGCGCCAGCAGCCAAGATCAAGGCAGGGCCCCCTACGAGCAGTACTTC	CASSQDQGRAPYEQYF
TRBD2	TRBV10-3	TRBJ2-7	TGTGCCACGCGATTAGCGGGGGCTTACGAGCAGTACTTC	CATRLAGAYEQYF
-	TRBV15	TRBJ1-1	TGTGCCACCAGCACCTACAGGAATGAAGCTTTCTTT	CATSTYRNEAFF
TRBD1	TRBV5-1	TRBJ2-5	TGCGCCAGCAGCAACGGACAGGGAGAGACCCAGTACTTC	CASSNGQGETQYF
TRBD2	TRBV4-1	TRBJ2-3	TGCGCCAGCAGCCAAAGGCTAATAGCGGGGGGGCCTTTCTCCAAAGATACGCAGTATTTT	CASSQRLIAGGPFSKDTQYF
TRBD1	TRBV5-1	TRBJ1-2	TGCGCCAGCAGCTTGGGGCCGGACAGGGGAGGCTATGGCTACACCTTC	CASSLGPDRGGYGYTF
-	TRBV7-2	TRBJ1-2	TGTGCCAGCAGCTTCCGAGGAGGGGGCTACACCTTC	CASSFRGGGYTF
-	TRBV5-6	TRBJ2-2	TGTGCCAGCAGCGTGGGCGGGACCCTGAACACCGGGGAGCTGTTTTTT	CASSVGGTLNTGELFF
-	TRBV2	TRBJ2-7	TGTGCCAGCAGAGGGCAGCGGATAAGCTCCTACGAGCAGTACTTC	CASRGQRISSYEQYF
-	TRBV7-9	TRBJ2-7	TGTGCCCGACACAGAGGAGACAGGCCATCCTACGAGCAGTACTTC	CARHRGDRPSYEQYF
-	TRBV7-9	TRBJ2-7	TGTGCCAGCAGCCCGAACGGCCCAGGCGACGAGCAGTACTTC	CASSPNGPGDEQYF
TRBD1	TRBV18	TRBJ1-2	TGTGCCAGCTCACCAGAACAGGGGGCCTCCACCTACACCTTC	CASSPEQGASTYTF
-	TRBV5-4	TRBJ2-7	TGTGCCAGCAGCCCCCCGACTAGAGACGAGCAGTACTTC	CASSPPTRDEQYF
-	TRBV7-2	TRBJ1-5	TGTGCCAGCAGCTTGCAGGGGCCTTCCAATCAGCCCCAGCATTTT	CASSLQGPSNQPQHF
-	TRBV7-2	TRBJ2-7	TGTGCCAGTGCAAGGGCCCAGGGGATCGGCGAGCAGTACTTC	CASARAQGIGEQYF
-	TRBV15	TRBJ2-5	TGTGCCACCAGCAGAGGATCCTGGGCCGTTCTGGAGACCCAGTACTTC	CATSRGSWAVLETQYF
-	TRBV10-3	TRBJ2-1	TGTGCCATCAAAAGTCGGGAGCGGAGTCACCACAATGAGCAGTTCTTC	CAIKSRERSHHNEQFF
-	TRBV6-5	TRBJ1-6	TGTGCCACCGGCCGAGGAAATAATTCACCCCTCCACTTT	CATGRGNNSPLHF
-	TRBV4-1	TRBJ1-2	TGCGCCAGCAGCCCCCGGGATGAGGCGGACTATGGCTACACCTTC	CASSPRDEADYGYTF
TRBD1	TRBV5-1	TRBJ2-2	TGCGCCAGCAGCTCCGGGACAGGGAACACCGGGGAGCTGTTTTTT	CASSSGTGNTGELFF
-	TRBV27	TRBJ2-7	TGTGCCAGCTCACTGAGGGACACCAACCTTCGCCCCTACGAGCAGTACTTC	CASSLRDTNLRPYEQYF
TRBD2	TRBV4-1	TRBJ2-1	TGCGCCAGCAGCCAAGAGGAGGCTAGCGGGTGGAATGAGCAGTTCTTC	CASSQEEASGWNEQFF
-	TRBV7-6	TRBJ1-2	TGTGCCAGCAGCTCTCAACGGGGGGGGCCTAACTATGGCTACACCTTC	CASSSQRGGPNYGYTF
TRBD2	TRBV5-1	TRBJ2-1	TGCGCCAGCAGCTTTCCAGCGGGAGGGCCATGGGATGAGCAGTTCTTC	CASSFPAGGPWDEQFF
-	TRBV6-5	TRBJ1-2	TGTGCCAGCAGGGGGTCTCGGGGTGGCTACACCTTC	CASRGSRGGYTF